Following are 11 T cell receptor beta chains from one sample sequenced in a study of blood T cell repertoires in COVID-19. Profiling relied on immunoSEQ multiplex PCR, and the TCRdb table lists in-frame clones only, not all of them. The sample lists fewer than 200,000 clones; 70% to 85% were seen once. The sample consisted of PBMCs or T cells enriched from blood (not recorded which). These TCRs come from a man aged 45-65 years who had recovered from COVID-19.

CDR3 region: CASSLAGMGYGYTF. The CDR3 bases are TGTGCCAGCAGCTTAGCAGGGATGGGCTATGGCTACACCTTC. The rearrangement links TRBV5-4 to TRBJ1-2; weak D call: TRBD1 (5 bases). CDR3 length equals 14 residues. Germline V gives CDR1 SGHNT, CDR2 YYREEE (reference sequence). Trimming removed 2 bases from V and 4 bases from J, with 12 bases in between. The full variable domain, its missing parts supplied by reference TRBV5-4 and TRBJ1-2, is ETGVTQSPTHLIKTRGQQVTLRCSSQSGHNTVSWYQQALGQGPQFIFQYYREEENGRGNFPPRFSGLQFPNYSSELNVNALELDDSALYLCASSLAGMGYGYTFGSGTRLTVV.

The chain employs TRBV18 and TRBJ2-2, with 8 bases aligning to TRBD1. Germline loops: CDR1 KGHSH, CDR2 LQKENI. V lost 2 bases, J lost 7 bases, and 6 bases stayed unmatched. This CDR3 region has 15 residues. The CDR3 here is CASSPGQGGSGELFF. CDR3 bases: TGTGCCAGCTCACCAGGACAGGGCGGTAGCGGGGAGCTGTTTTTT.

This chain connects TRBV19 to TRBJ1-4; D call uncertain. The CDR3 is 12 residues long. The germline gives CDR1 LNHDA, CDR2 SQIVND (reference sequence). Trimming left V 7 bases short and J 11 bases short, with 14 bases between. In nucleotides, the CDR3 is TGTGCCAGTAATCCCGGGAGTGGTAAACTGTTTTTT. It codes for CASNPGSGKLFF.

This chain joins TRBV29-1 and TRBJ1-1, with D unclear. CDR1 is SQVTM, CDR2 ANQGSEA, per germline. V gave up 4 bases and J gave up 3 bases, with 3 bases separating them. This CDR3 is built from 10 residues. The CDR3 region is CSVGDTEAFF. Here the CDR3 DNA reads TGCAGCGTTGGAGACACTGAAGCTTTCTTT.

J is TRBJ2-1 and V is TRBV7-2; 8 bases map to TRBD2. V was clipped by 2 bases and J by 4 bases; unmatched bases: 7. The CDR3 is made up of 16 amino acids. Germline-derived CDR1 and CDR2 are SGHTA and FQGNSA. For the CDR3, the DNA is TGTGCCAGCAGCTTATATTCGGGGGGGTGGTACAATGAGCAGTTCTTC. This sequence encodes CASSLYSGGWYNEQFF.

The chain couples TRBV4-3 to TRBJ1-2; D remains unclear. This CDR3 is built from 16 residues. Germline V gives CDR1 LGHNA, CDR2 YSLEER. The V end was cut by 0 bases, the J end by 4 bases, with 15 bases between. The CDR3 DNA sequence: TGCGCCAGCAGCCAAGAAGCAGGAGGCGCCAGCTATGGCTACACCTTC. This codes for CASSQEAGGASYGYTF.

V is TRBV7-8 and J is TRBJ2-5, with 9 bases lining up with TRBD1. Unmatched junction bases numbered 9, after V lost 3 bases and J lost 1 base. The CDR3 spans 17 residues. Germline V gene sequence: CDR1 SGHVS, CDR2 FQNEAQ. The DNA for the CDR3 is TGTGCCAGCAGCTTGCCGGGACAGGGAGGGGGCCAAGAGACCCAGTACTTC. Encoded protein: CASSLPGQGGGQETQYF.

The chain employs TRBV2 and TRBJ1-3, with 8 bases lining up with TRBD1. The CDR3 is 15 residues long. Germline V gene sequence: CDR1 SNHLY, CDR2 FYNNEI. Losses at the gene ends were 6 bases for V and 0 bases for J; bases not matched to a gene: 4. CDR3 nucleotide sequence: TGTGCCAGCAGGACAGGGGTGTTCTCTGGAAACACCATATATTTT. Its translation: CASRTGVFSGNTIYF.

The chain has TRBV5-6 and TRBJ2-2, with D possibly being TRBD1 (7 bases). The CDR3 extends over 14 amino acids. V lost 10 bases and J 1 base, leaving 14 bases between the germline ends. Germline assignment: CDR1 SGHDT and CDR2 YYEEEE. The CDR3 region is CARRQGLNTGELFF. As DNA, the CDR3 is TGTGCCCGGAGACAGGGACTGAACACCGGGGAGCTGTTTTTT.

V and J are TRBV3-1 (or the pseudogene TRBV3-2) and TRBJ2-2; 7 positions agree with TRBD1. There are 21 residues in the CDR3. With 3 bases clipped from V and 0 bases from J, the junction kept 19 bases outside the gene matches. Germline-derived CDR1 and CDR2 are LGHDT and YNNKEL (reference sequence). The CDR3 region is CASSQTSLTGPGTANTGELFF. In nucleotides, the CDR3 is TGTGCCAGCAGCCAGACGTCCCTGACAGGGCCTGGAACAGCGAACACCGGGGAGCTGTTTTTT.

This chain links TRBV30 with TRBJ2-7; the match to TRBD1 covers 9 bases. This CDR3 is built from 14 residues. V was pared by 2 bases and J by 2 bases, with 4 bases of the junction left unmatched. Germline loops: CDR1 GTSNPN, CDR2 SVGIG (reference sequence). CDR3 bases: TGTGCCTGGAGTTTGACAGGGGGTCCCTACGAGCAGTACTTC. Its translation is CAWSLTGGPYEQYF.